This section outlines one TCR beta chain sequence together with its context. The antigen it recognizes is unknown. The CDR3 is cut off 3 residues early in the read; its end comes from the germline J gene. The sample originates from a study of T cells in women clearing cervical HPV infection (dated by TCRdb to the late 2010s). With regard to the full study: The cases were roughly 25 women with histologically confirmed HPV16-related CIN3 or worse, and 2 of these cases were invasive cancers. Controls were 25 or so women whose single incident HPV16 infection cleared within 12 months without precancer or cancer developing. Blood from cases was collected at the visit where the lesion was first found, while blood from controls was collected once the infection could no longer be detected. For cases, the median interval between lesion detection and blood sampling was roughly 150 days, with an interquartile range of roughly 80 to 230 days. Since HLA typing was available for only a few women, HLA type could not be ruled out as a confounder. An exploratory proof-of-principle case-control study, nested within the Guanacaste HPV Natural History Study in Costa Rica, was conducted to compare TCR repertoires across cervical HPV16 outcomes. Cases and controls were matched on year of sample collection and on age within five years. Cases had a median age of roughly 35 years compared with approximately 40 for controls, and baseline characteristics showed no significant differences between the groups. In the parent cohort, 10,049 women aged 18 or older were enrolled in Guanacaste, Costa Rica, during about 1993 to 1994 and were followed for more than 6 years. Five blinded duplicates per group were added as quality controls, giving around 60 samples: approximately 50 participants and approximately ten replicates.

The immunoSEQ assay used multiplex PCR to amplify TCR beta CDR3 regions from an average of about 1,200 ng of genomic DNA per sample. To correct primer bias, the assay used a complete synthetic TCR repertoire to set an amplification baseline. Amplicons were sequenced on the Illumina platform. The authors' pipeline ran thus. Sequences were error-corrected by clustering with frequency ratios and a modified nearest-neighbor algorithm and were then analyzed in the immunoSEQ Analyzer with IMGT gene definitions. At each rarefaction depth, TCR richness and evenness were averaged across 20 rarefaction repeats, and samples with fewer sequences than that depth were excluded. Wilcoxon rank sum tests with FDR correction were used to compare relative abundances of V, D and J genes between the groups. Blinded duplicates gave an intraclass correlation of around 95% for TCR richness and an average of 76.4% across 70 or so gene segments. As stored in TCRdb, this immuneACCESS dataset retains in-frame rearrangements with V and J assigned. A fraction of the clones does not appear; measured against another copy, unresolved V genes explain less than half of the discrepancy, and the remainder lacks a known reason. V, J and clone size were drawn from that table, and D and trimming were deduced from the DNA. The table kept for this sample lists roughly 40,000 clones. The ten largest clones take up 1.2% of the sample.

On the study overall, not on this receptor specifically: CIN3+ cases had significantly higher TCR repertoire richness than controls across sequencing depths, but evenness did not differ between the groups. Because of the cross-sectional design, the study could not determine whether the associations came before infection or resulted from infection, and neither effector/memory subsets nor HPV-specific T cells were isolated. Random forest classifiers combining richness and V gene abundances distinguished cases from controls with an estimated AUC of roughly 0.8. Lower TRBV6-7 relative abundance was observed in cases than in controls (approximately 0.1% versus 0.16%; Bonferroni P = 0.0008). T-cell numbers per sample were unknown, so richness differences could reflect varying T-cell content rather than repertoire biology.

Every participant had a single incident cervical HPV16 infection, and prevalent HPV16 infections were excluded. Cervical HPV DNA was detected with MY09/MY11 PCR, and genotyping was done with dot-blot hybridization. Fifteen mL of heparinized blood were centrifuged, and the buffy coat was split into aliquots, frozen at -30 degrees C, and then kept at -80 degrees C. QIAGEN kits were used to extract genomic DNA from buffy coat specimens. Cut back by 6 bases and 7 bases, the V and J ends lie 12 bases apart. The CDR3 sequence holds 13 residues, the cysteine and phenylalanine included. The CDR3 was read in part: 30 bases, with the frame set at base 1.

This clonotype originated in a woman aged 18 to 75 with a cervical HPV16 infection that either progressed to CIN3+ or cleared (not recorded which). The chain joins TRBV12-3 or TRBV12-4 to TRBJ2-2, with no confidently assigned D gene. Source material: blood buffy coat. The CDR3 protein: CASSLRVGGELFF. CDR3 DNA (partial): TGTGCCAGCAGCCTACGGGTGGGCGGGGAG.